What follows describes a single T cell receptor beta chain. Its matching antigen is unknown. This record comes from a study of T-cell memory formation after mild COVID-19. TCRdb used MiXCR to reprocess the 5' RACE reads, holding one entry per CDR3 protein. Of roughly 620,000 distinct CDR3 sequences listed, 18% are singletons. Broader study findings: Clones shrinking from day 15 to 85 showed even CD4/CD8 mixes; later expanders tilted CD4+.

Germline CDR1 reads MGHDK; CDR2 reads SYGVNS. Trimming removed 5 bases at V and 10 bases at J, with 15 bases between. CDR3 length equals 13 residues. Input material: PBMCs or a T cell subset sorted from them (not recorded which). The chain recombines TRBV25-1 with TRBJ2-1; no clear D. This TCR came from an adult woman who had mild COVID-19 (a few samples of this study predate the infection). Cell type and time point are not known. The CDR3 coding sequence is TGTGCCAGCAGTATCGTACTTGGCGTGGAGCAGTTCTTC. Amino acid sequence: CASSIVLGVEQFF.